A selection of T cell receptor beta chains follows, all from one sample in a study of human T cells and chemical hapten exposure. TCRdb used MiXCR to reprocess the RACE reads, holding one entry per CDR3 protein. The data contain about 49,000 distinct CDR3 sequences, about a tenth of them singletons. The sequencing here drew on whole blood, taken in connection with sensitization to the hapten diphenylcyclopropenone (DPC). The source of these receptors is a woman in her forties or fifties with alopecia areata. Some clones in this sample may be carry-over from other donors' samples. Both conserved end residues are part of each CDR3. D genes are given only for firm matches. Clone size, where shown, is once, few, many, or a class for clones that have expanded.

>TRBJ2-3|NA|TRBV20-1|TRBD2
TGCAGTGCTGGGGGACTCACTAGCGGGAGTCGGACAGATACGCAGTATTTT
CSAGGLTSGSRTDTQYF
>TRBJ1-2|many|TRBV5-1|TRBD1
TGCGCCAGCAGCTTGGATGGACAGGGGGACTGGGACTATGGCTACACCTTC
CASSLDGQGDWDYGYTF
>TRBJ1-1|many|TRBV30|NA
TGTGCCTGGAAAAAGGGGACACAGAACACTGAAGCTTTCTTT
CAWKKGTQNTEAFF
>TRBJ2-3|NA|TRBV7-2|NA
TGTGCCAGCAGCTTATATACGACAGGAACAGATACGCAGTATTTT
CASSLYTTGTDTQYF
>TRBJ2-7|many|TRBV19|NA
TGTGCCAGTAGTCCAGACCTAACAACCTACGAGCAGTACTTC
CASSPDLTTYEQYF
>TRBJ1-6|few|TRBV28|NA
TGTGCCAGCAGTTTAACAGGGAGCTCCTATAATTCACCCCTCCACTTT
CASSLTGSSYNSPLHF
>TRBJ2-2|many|TRBV20-1|TRBD1
TGCAGTGCTAGAGGGTGGGGGACAGGGGACACCGGGGAGCTGTTTTTT
CSARGWGTGDTGELFF
>TRBJ2-2|few|TRBV30|NA
TGTGCCGTCGGGGACGCGAACACCGGGGAGCTGTTTTTT
CAVGDANTGELFF
>TRBJ2-7|many|TRBV5-4|NA
TGTGCCAGCAGAATGGGGGCGGGAGACCGCTCCTACGAGCAGTACTTC
CASRMGAGDRSYEQYF
>TRBJ2-3|NA|TRBV29-1|NA
TGCAGCGTTGACATAGCTAGAGGAGGTGATACGCAGTATTTT
CSVDIARGGDTQYF
>TRBJ2-6|NA|TRBV14|NA
TGTGCCAGCAGCCTGGGTTCCGGGGCCAACGTCCTGACTTTC
CASSLGSGANVLTF
>TRBJ2-3|NA|TRBV5-5|NA
TGTGCCAGCAGCCCGGGACCCCAAGGGCAAGATACGCAGTATTTT
CASSPGPQGQDTQYF
>TRBJ2-3|many|TRBV7-7|NA
TGTGCCAGCAGCGCCCGGGACTCTAGCACAGATACGCAGTATTTT
CASSARDSSTDTQYF
>TRBJ2-5|NA|TRBV7-2|TRBD2
TGTGCCAGCAGCCACGAGTTACTGGCTAGCGGGAGGGAAGAGACCCAGTACTTC
CASSHELLASGREETQYF
>TRBJ2-5|many|TRBV11-2|NA
TGTGCCAGCAGCCCTGGGGCTATAGAGACCCAGTACTTC
CASSPGAIETQYF
>TRBJ1-1|few|TRBV27|NA
TGTGCCAGCAGCTCCGGGGGGCTCACTGAAGCTTTCTTT
CASSSGGLTEAFF
>TRBJ2-1|NA|TRBV4-3|TRBD2
TGCGCCAGCAGCCAAGGTCACCTACTAGCGGGAGGTCAGGAGCAGTTCTTC
CASSQGHLLAGGQEQFF
>TRBJ1-4|NA|TRBV2|NA
TGTGCCTCACAGGGTACAGGGAATGAAAAACTGTTTTTT
CASQGTGNEKLFF
>TRBJ2-1|NA|TRBV6-2/TRBV6-3|TRBD2
TGTGCCAGCAGGCGGGAGCCCTCCTACAATGAGCAGTTCTTC
CASRREPSYNEQFF
>TRBJ2-2|many|TRBV29-1|TRBD1
TGCAGCGCGAACGACAGGGGTGGTAACGGGGAGCTGTTTTTT
CSANDRGGNGELFF
>TRBJ1-5|many|TRBV7-9|NA
TGTGCCAGCAGTTTTGGGTCCAATCAGCCCCAGCATTTT
CASSFGSNQPQHF
>TRBJ2-3|NA|TRBV28|NA
TGTGCCAGCAGTTCACCAGGGGCGGGAGAGGTAGATACGCAGTATTTT
CASSSPGAGEVDTQYF
>TRBJ1-1|many|TRBV28|NA
TGTGCCAGCTCAGGCCCAGGGCCGAACACTGAAGCTTTCTTT
CASSGPGPNTEAFF
>TRBJ2-3|NA|TRBV29-1|NA
TGCAGCGTGACTGTAGGGAGCACAGATACGCAGTATTTT
CSVTVGSTDTQYF
>TRBJ2-6|NA|TRBV7-9|NA
TGTGCCAGCAGCTTAAGGTTGGGCTCTGGGGCCAACGTCCTGACTTTC
CASSLRLGSGANVLTF
>TRBJ1-3|few|TRBV29-1|NA
TGCAGCGTCCTTGGCACAGCTTACTCTGGAAACACCATATATTTT
CSVLGTAYSGNTIYF
>TRBJ1-2|NA|TRBV4-3|TRBD1
TGCGCCAGCAGCGGGACAGGGCCTGGCTACACCTTC
CASSGTGPGYTF
>TRBJ2-3|few|TRBV5-1|NA
TGCGCCAGCAGCGAAACGGCAGGGGGACTAGGTCGGGATACGCAGTATTTT
CASSETAGGLGRDTQYF
>TRBJ1-1|NA|TRBV2|NA
TGTGCCAGCAGTGAACAGGGTTACGCTTTCTTT
CASSEQGYAFF
>TRBJ2-7|medium-sized|TRBV4-1|TRBD1
TGCGCCAGCAGCCAAGAGCCGGACAGGAGTCACGAGCAGTACTTC
CASSQEPDRSHEQYF
>TRBJ2-5|many|TRBV25-1|NA
TGTGCCAGCAGTGAAAACGACGGACAAGAGACCCAGTACTTC
CASSENDGQETQYF
>TRBJ2-2|NA|TRBV29-1|TRBD1
TGCAGCGTTGGTAACAGGGGCACCGGGGAGCTGTTTTTT
CSVGNRGTGELFF
>TRBJ2-7|few|TRBV6-5|NA
TGTGCCAGCAGTAAGAAACAGGGCCCCTACGAGCAGTACTTC
CASSKKQGPYEQYF
>TRBJ2-5|NA|TRBV9|TRBD2
TGTGCCAGCAGCGGCGCCCCTAGCGGGAGTGAGACCCAGTACTTC
CASSGAPSGSETQYF
>TRBJ1-1|few|TRBV29-1|NA
TGCAGCTGCGGGGAATGGGACACTGAAGCTTTCTTT
CSCGEWDTEAFF
>TRBJ1-2|many|TRBV28|NA
TGTGCCAGCAGTCCCGACGTCAACTATGGCTACACCTTC
CASSPDVNYGYTF
>TRBJ2-1|many|TRBV29-1|TRBD1
TGCAGCGTGGGGGACAGGGGTTTCCATGAGCAGTTCTTC
CSVGDRGFHEQFF
>TRBJ2-5|many|TRBV30|NA
TGTGCCTGGAGTGCCTCCCCAGAGACCCAGTACTTC
CAWSASPETQYF
>TRBJ2-1|few|TRBV12-3/TRBV12-4|NA
TGTGCCAGCAGTTTACAGGGCTTCCCGGACAATGAGCAGTTCTTC
CASSLQGFPDNEQFF
>TRBJ1-6|NA|TRBV28|NA
TGTGCCAGCAGACGAACCGGGACAAACAGTTCACCCCTCCACTTT
CASRRTGTNSSPLHF
>TRBJ2-3|many|TRBV5-1|NA
TGCGCCAGCAGCTTGTCTCGCACCAACACAGATACGCAGTATTTT
CASSLSRTNTDTQYF
>TRBJ2-1|many|TRBV2|TRBD1
TGTGCCAGCAGCTTGGACAGGGGGTGGGATGAGCAGTTCTTC
CASSLDRGWDEQFF
>TRBJ2-7|many|TRBV20-1|TRBD1
TGCAGTGCTAGAGACGACAGGGTTTCATCCTACGAGCAGTACTTC
CSARDDRVSSYEQYF
>TRBJ1-1|NA|TRBV12-3/TRBV12-4|TRBD1
TGTGCCAGCAGTGCTACGACAGGGGGGAACACTGAAGCTTTCTTT
CASSATTGGNTEAFF
>TRBJ1-5|many|TRBV18|NA
TGTGCCAGCTCAATCGAGGGTTACGCTCAGCCCCAGCATTTT
CASSIEGYAQPQHF
>TRBJ2-3|many|TRBV5-1|TRBD2
TGCGCCAGCAGCTTGGCCGGAGTTGGACTAGCAAAAAGAGATACGCAGTATTTT
CASSLAGVGLAKRDTQYF
>TRBJ1-1|many|TRBV6-6|TRBD1
TGTGCCAGCAGTGAACCGGGACAGGGGCTCACTGAAGCTTTCTTT
CASSEPGQGLTEAFF
>TRBJ1-2|NA|TRBV20-1|NA
TGCAGTGCTAGAGATTCCAGTTTCTATGGCTACACCTTC
CSARDSSFYGYTF
>TRBJ1-4|few|TRBV27|TRBD1
TGTGCCAGTCGGACAGGGAGTGAAAAACTGTTTTTT
CASRTGSEKLFF
>TRBJ2-3|many|TRBV2|TRBD1
TGTGCCAGCAGTCGCGGACAGGGGAGGAGGACAGATACGCAGTATTTT
CASSRGQGRRTDTQYF
>TRBJ1-5|many|TRBV28|TRBD1
TGTGCCAGCAGTATTGGAGGGGGCGGGCAGCCCCAGCATTTT
CASSIGGGGQPQHF
>TRBJ1-2|many|TRBV11-2|NA
TGTGCCAGCAGCTTAGGGGCAGGGGTCGGCTACACCTTC
CASSLGAGVGYTF
>TRBJ2-7|NA|TRBV7-9|TRBD1
TGTGCCAGCAGCTTAGGAGCGACTTGGACAGGGAACTACGAGCAGTACTTC
CASSLGATWTGNYEQYF
>TRBJ2-1|many|TRBV19|NA
TGTGCCAGTAGTATAGATAGACAGTCCTACAATGAGCAGTTCTTC
CASSIDRQSYNEQFF